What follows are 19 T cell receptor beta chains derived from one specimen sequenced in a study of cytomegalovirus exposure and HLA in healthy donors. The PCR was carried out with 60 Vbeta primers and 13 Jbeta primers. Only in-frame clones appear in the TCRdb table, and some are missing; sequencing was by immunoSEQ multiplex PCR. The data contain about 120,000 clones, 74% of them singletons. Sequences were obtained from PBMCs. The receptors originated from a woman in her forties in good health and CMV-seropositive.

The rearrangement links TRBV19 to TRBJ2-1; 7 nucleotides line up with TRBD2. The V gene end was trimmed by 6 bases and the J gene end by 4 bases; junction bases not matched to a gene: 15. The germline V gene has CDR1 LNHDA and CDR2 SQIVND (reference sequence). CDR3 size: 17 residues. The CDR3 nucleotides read TGTGCCAGTAGCCGAGCGGGACCAGGAAACGATTACAATGAGCAGTTCTTC. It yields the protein CASSRAGPGNDYNEQFF.

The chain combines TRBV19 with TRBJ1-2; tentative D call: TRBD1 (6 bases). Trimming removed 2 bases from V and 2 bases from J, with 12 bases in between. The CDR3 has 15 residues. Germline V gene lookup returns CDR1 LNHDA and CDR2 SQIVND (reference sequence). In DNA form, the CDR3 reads TGTGCCAGTAGTATACAGGGGAGCTCCAACTATGGCTACACCTTC. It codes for CASSIQGSSNYGYTF.

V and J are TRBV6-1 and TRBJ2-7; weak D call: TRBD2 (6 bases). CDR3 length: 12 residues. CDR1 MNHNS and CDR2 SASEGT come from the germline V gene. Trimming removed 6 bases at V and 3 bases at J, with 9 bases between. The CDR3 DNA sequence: TGTGCCAGCAGGGAGGGGATCTACGAGCAGTACTTC. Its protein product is CASREGIYEQYF.

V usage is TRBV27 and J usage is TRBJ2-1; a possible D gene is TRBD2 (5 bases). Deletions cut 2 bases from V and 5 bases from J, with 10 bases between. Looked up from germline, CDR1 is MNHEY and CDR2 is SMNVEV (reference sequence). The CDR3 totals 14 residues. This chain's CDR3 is CASSLRLANNEQFF. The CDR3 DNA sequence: TGTGCCAGCAGTTTAAGGCTAGCTAACAATGAGCAGTTCTTC.

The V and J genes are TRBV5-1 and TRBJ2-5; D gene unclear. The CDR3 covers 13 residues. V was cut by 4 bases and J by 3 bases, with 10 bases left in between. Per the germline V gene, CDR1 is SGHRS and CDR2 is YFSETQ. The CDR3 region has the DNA TGCGCCAGCAGCACTCCCCCGAAAGAGACCCAGTACTTC. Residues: CASSTPPKETQYF.

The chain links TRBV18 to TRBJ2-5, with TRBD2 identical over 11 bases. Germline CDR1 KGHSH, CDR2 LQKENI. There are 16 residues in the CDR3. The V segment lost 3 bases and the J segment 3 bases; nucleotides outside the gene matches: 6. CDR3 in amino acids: CASSPQLAGGKETQYF. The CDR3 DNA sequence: TGTGCCAGCTCACCTCAGCTAGCGGGGGGAAAAGAGACCCAGTACTTC.

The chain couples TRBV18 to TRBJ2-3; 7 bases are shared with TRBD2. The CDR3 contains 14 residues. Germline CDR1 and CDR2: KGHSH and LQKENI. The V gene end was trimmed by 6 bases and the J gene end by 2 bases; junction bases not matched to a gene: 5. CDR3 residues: CASSRTSDTDTQYF. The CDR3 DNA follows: TGTGCCAGCTCCAGGACTAGTGACACAGATACGCAGTATTTT.

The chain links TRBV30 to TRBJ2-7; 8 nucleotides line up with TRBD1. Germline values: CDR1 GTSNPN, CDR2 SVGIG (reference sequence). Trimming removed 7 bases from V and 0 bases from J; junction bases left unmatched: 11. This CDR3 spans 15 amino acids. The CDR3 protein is CASTPRTGTSYEQYF. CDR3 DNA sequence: TGTGCCTCAACACCCCGGACAGGGACCTCCTACGAGCAGTACTTC.

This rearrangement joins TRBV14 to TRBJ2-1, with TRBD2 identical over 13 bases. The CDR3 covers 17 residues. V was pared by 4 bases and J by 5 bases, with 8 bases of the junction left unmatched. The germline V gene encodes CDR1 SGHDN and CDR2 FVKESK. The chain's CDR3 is CASSPTWGTSGNNEQFF. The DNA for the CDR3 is TGTGCCAGCAGCCCAACCTGGGGGACTAGCGGGAACAATGAGCAGTTCTTC.

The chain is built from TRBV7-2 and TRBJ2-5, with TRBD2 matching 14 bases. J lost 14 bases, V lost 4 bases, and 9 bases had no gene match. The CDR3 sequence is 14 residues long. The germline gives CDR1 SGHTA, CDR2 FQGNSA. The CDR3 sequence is CASSSTRTSGGPYF. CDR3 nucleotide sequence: TGTGCCAGCAGCTCAACCCGGACTAGCGGGGGGCCCTACTTC.

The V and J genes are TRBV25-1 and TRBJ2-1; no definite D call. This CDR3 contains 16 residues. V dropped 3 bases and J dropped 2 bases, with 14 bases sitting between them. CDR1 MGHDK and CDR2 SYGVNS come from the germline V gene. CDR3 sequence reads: CASSDSHYKTYNEQFF. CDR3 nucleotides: TGTGCCAGCAGTGACTCCCACTACAAAACCTACAATGAGCAGTTCTTC. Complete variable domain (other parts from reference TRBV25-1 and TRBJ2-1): EADIYQTPRYLVIGTGKKITLECSQTMGHDKMYWYQQDPGMELHLIHYSYGVNSTEKGDLSSESTVSRIRTEHFPLTLESARPSHTSQYLCASSDSHYKTYNEQFFGPGTRLTVL.

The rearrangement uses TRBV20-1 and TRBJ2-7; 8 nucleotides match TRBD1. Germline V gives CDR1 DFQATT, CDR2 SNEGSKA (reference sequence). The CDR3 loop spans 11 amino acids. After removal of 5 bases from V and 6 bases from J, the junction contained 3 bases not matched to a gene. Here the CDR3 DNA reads TGCAGTGCTCCCCAGGGGGCCGAGCAGTACTTC. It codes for CSAPQGAEQYF.

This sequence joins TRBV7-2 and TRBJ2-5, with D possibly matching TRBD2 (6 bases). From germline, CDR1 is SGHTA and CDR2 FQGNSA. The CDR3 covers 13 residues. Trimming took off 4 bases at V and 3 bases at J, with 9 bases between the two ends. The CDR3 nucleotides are TGTGCCAGCAGCTCCCGACTAGAAGAGACCCAGTACTTC. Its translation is CASSSRLEETQYF. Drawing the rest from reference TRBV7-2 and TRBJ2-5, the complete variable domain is GAGVSQSPSNKVTEKGKDVELRCDPISGHTALYWYRQSLGQGLEFLIYFQGNSAPDKSGLPSDRFSAERTGGSVSTLTIQRTQQEDSAVYLCASSSRLEETQYFGPGTRLLVL.

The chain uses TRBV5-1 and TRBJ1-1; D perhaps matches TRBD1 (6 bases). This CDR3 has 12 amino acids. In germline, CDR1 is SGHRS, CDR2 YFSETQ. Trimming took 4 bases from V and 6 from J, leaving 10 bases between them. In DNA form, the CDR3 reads TGCGCCAGCAGCACACAGGGCTCTGAAGCTTTCTTT. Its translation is CASSTQGSEAFF. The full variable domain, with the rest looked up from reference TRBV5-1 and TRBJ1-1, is KAGVTQTPRYLIKTRGQQVTLSCSPISGHRSVSWYQQTPGQGLQFLFEYFSETQRNKGNFPGRFSGRQFSNSRSEMNVSTLELGDSALYLCASSTQGSEAFFGQGTRLTVV.

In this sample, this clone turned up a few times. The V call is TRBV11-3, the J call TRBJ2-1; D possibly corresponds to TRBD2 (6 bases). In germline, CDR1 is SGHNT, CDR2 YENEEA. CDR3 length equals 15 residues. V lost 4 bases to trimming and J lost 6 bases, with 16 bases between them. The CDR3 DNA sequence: TGTGCCAGCAGCTACGAGCGCCGGGAGTCCAATGAGCAGTTCTTC. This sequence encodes CASSYERRESNEQFF.

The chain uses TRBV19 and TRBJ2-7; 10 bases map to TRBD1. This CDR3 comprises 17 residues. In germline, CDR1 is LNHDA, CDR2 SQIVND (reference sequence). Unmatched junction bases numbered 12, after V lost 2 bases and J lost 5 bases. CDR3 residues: CASSIKGVGQGDHEQYF. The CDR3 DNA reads TGTGCCAGTAGTATAAAGGGGGTAGGACAGGGGGACCACGAGCAGTACTTC.

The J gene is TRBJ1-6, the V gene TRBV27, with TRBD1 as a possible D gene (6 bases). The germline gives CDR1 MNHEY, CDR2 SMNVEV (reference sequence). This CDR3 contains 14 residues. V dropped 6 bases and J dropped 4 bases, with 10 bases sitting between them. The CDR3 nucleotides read TGTGCCAGCAGCCTACAGGGTTATAATTCACCCCTCCACTTT. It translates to CASSLQGYNSPLHF.

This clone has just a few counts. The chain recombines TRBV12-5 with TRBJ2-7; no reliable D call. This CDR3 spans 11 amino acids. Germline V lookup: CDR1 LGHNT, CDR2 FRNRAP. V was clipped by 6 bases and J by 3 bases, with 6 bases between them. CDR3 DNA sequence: TGTGCTAGTGGCCCCGGCTACGAGCAGTACTTC. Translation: CASGPGYEQYF.

The CDR3 sequence: CASKQGQVHYEQYF. The CDR3 bases are TGTGCCAGCAAGCAGGGACAGGTGCACTACGAGCAGTACTTC. This chain joins TRBV6-1 and TRBJ2-7; 8 positions agree with TRBD1. The CDR3 sequence is 14 residues long. CDR1 and CDR2 from the germline V gene are MNHNS and SASEGT. Losses at the gene ends were 7 bases for V and 3 bases for J; bases not matched to a gene: 8.